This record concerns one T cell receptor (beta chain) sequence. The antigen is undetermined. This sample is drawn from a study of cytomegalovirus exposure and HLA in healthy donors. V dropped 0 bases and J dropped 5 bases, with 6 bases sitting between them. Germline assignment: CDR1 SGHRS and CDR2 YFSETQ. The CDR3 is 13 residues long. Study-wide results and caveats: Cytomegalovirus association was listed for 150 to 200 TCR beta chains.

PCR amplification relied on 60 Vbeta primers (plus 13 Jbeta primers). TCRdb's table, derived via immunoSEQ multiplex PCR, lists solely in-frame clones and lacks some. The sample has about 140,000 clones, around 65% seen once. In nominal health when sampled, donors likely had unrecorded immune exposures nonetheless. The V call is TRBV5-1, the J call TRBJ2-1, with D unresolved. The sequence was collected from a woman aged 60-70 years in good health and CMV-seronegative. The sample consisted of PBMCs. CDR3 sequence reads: CASSLVTDNEQFF. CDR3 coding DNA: TGCGCCAGCAGCTTGGTGACTGACAATGAGCAGTTCTTC.